Sequencing of this TCR beta chain was carried out in a study of T cell responses to AZD1222 COVID-19 vaccine. Assay: immunoSEQ multiplex PCR; the TCRdb copy retains only in-frame clones and omits some. This sample has tens of thousands of clones, with around nine tenths found just once. The material was peripheral blood, obtained on day 0 of MenACWY control vaccination. The source is an adult in good health.

CDR3 DNA sequence: TGTGCCAGCAGGGCCGGACAGGGGAGATATAATTCACCCCTCCACTTT. This codes for CASRAGQGRYNSPLHF. The chain joins TRBV27 to TRBJ1-6; 9 nucleotides match TRBD1. The J segment lost 4 bases and the V segment lost 6 bases, leaving 7 bases of the junction unmatched. The CDR3 covers 16 residues. From germline, CDR1 is MNHEY and CDR2 SMNVEV (reference sequence).